What follows describes a single TCR beta chain. Its cognate antigen has yet to be identified. No qualities accompany the bases; no much larger clone lies one base away. CD8 naive samples were obtained by positive selection for CCR7 among CD45RO-negative cells, yielding a CD45RA+CCR7+ population from which TemRA cells were excluded. Donors were healthy HIV-negative adults with no recently reported acute infections or vaccinations. Only Caucasian adults living in Nashville, Tennessee, USA were represented among the donors. Blood was collected by leukapheresis, and PBMCs were isolated by Ficoll-Histopaque density gradient centrifugation and then cryopreserved in liquid nitrogen vapor phase. Purity and quantity of every magnetically sorted T cell population were checked by analytical flow cytometry. From each sorted fraction, genomic DNA was isolated and quantified by UV absorbance on a Nanodrop 2000c.

CDR1 and CDR2 (LNHDA, SQIVND) derive from the germline V gene (reference sequence). From its cysteine to its phenylalanine, the CDR3 spans 14 amino acids. This entry keeps only the CDR3 DNA: 42 bases, framed from base 1. The trim is 6 bases for V and 5 bases for J, with a gap of 16 bases between the germline ends. This entry comes from a study of shared clonotypes between healthy human individuals (dated by TCRdb to the early 2020s). Regarding the complete study: Three men and a couple of women, aged 18 to 49 years, made up the cohort. Per donor, leukapheresis produced somewhere between about 0.94 and 9.5 billion PBMCs. Per donor, three plates each were used for CD4 naive and CD4 memory, two for CD8 naive, and one for CD8 memory. The study deeply sequenced blood TCR repertoires of five healthy adults to estimate repertoire size and the extent of clonotype sharing between individuals. Different laboratories and diverse techniques were used to prepare libraries and sequence TCR repertoires, to increase sequencing depth and limit assay-specific biases. What the research found in general, with its limitations: Estimated clonotype richness was generally larger for naive than for memory subsets. Sampling was limited to blood, and TCR repertoires in tissue likely differ from TCR repertoires in blood. When several donors were compared, the shared fraction of clonotypes was around 5.1% for naive CD4, 3% to 4% for naive CD8, 2% to 2.5% for memory CD4, and 0.4% for memory CD8. Pairwise subsampling led to the expectation that sequencing depth would affect the degree of clonotype sharing among donors. Rarefaction of sorted-subset datasets indicated incomplete sequencing despite the large sequencing depth. Compared with non-shared clonotypes, clonotypes shared by all four sorted-subset donors had higher generation probabilities. Because the study included only a small number of donors, the genetic and exposure-history diversity represented was limited.

Using the deep immunoSEQ assay, multiplex PCR amplified TCR CDR3 regions from genomic DNA. Extracted genomic DNA from each cell subset was spread evenly across all wells of several immunoSEQ 96-well plates, with each plate serving as a replicate. Each replicate PCR for sorted subsets received 150 to 250 ng genomic DNA, equal to tens of thousands of T cell genomes. The purified libraries were quantified using a Qubit 3.0 fluorometer, sized with a Bioanalyzer 2100, and then quantified again using the KAPA Library Quantification kit. A separate single-read 150-cycle Illumina NextSeq 550 flow cell was used to sequence each immunoSEQ 96-well plate. Per the original workflow: Because the immunoSEQ output held only junctional sequences and lacked quality scores, the filtering could not match the filtering applied to full-length reads. Sequences were annotated with PyIR, a Python wrapper for IgBLAST v1.9, using IMGT germline references to assign V/J genes and CDR3. Reads with weak V/J assignments (E-value above 1e-6), missing CDR3, stop codons, out-of-frame junctions, or ambiguous translated residues were removed. A V3J clonotype was defined by an identical inferred V gene, J gene, and CDR3 amino acid sequence. To compute the percentage overlap between repertoires, the number of shared unique clonotypes was divided by the size of the smaller repertoire. Richness of each repertoire was evaluated using RTK rarefaction, the Chao1 estimator, and Recon v2.1 estimates of unobserved clonotypes. OLGA was used to compute generation probabilities for all TCRbeta clonotypes that the gDNA method yielded from a handful of donors. This is the immuneACCESS table as TCRdb keeps it, with only in-frame sequences that have V and J called. A part of the clones is gone; compared with another copy, unresolved V genes explain less than half, and the rest is unexplained. The V and J calls and the clone size are those of that table, but D and trimming were determined from the DNA. This sample comprises hundreds of thousands of clones, about 92% of them detected only once. Together, the top ten hold 24% of the sample.

Sequencing was performed on naive CD8+ T cells sorted from blood. The cell subset or site label, read with the paper, signifies: CD45RA+CCR7+. This clonotype originated in a man aged 25 to 40 in good health. The chain is made from TRBV19 and TRBJ2-5, with the D gene too uncertain to name. The nucleotide sequence reads as follows: TGTGCCAGTAGCCGGGCCCCCTCTCGGGAGACCCAGTACTTC. Its protein reads: CASSRAPSRETQYF.